Shown below are 27 T cell receptor beta chains from a single sample sequenced in a study of blood T cell repertoires in COVID-19. TCRdb keeps only in-frame clones here, not all; method: immunoSEQ multiplex PCR. The repertoire includes under 400,000 clones, roughly nine tenths of them detected once, and roughly 2.9% sits in the top ten. Sequenced sample: peripheral blood. These receptors were taken from a woman aged 25-40 years with COVID-19, enrolled during active disease.

V is TRBV2 and J is TRBJ2-5; TRBD1 might be the D (6 bases). The CDR3 loop spans 12 amino acids. V lost 3 bases to trimming and J lost 5 bases, with 7 bases between them. CDR1 SNHLY and CDR2 FYNNEI come from the germline V gene. The CDR3 DNA is TGTGCCAGCAGTGATCAGGGGGAGACCCAGTACTTC. This encodes CASSDQGETQYF.

The J gene is TRBJ1-2, the V gene TRBV19, with unresolved D. The germline CDR1 and CDR2 sequences are LNHDA and SQIVND (reference sequence). This CDR3 is built from 13 residues. The V and J ends lost 2 bases and 4 bases respectively, with 8 bases between them. Here the CDR3 reads CASSIYGSYGYTF. The CDR3 nucleotides are TGTGCCAGTAGTATATATGGGAGCTATGGCTACACCTTC.

The genes are TRBV5-4 and TRBJ2-3; maybe TRBD2 (5 bases). Germline CDR1 reads SGHNT; CDR2 reads YYREEE (reference sequence). Trimming left V 2 bases short and J 1 base short, with 5 bases between. CDR3 length equals 13 residues. CDR3 amino acids: CASSFGGTDTQYF. CDR3 DNA: TGTGCCAGCAGCTTCGGGGGCACAGATACGCAGTATTTT. The full variable domain, rest sourced from reference TRBV5-4 and TRBJ2-3, is ETGVTQSPTHLIKTRGQQVTLRCSSQSGHNTVSWYQQALGQGPQFIFQYYREEENGRGNFPPRFSGLQFPNYSSELNVNALELDDSALYLCASSFGGTDTQYFGPGTRLTVL.

The rearrangement links TRBV4-1 to TRBJ1-3; 7 bases are shared with TRBD1. Germline V lookup: CDR1 MGHRA, CDR2 YSYEKL. This CDR3 comprises 16 residues. The V and J ends lost 2 bases and 2 bases, in that order; junction bases with no gene match: 6. Here the CDR3 DNA reads TGCGCCAGCAGCCAACCCGGACAGGACCCTGGAAACACCATATATTTT. Amino acid sequence: CASSQPGQDPGNTIYF.

The CDR3, as DNA: TGTGCCAGCAGTTTTGCAGACAGACTTTATGGCTACACCTTC. Translation: CASSFADRLYGYTF. The rearrangement links TRBV28 to TRBJ1-2; possibly TRBD1 for D (5 bases). Trimming shortened V by 3 bases and J by 5 bases, and 13 bases separated the two germline ends. The CDR3 covers 14 residues. CDR1 is MDHEN and CDR2 is SYDVKM in the germline V gene.

This clone has only one observation. The V gene is TRBV11-3, the J gene TRBJ2-2, with D possibly TRBD2 on 6 matching bases. V was pared by 4 bases and J by 1 base, with 13 bases between. Germline V gives CDR1 SGHNT, CDR2 YENEEA. The CDR3 has 16 residues. The CDR3 is CASSYTTGRNTGELFF. In nucleotides, the CDR3 is TGTGCCAGCAGCTATACCACCGGGAGGAACACCGGGGAGCTGTTTTTT.

This sequence joins TRBV27 and TRBJ1-1; D uncertain. Trimming cost V 1 base and J 5 bases, with 8 bases left between them. The length of the CDR3 is 13 residues. Germline lookup yields CDR1 MNHEY and CDR2 SMNVEV (reference sequence). The CDR3 DNA follows: TGTGCCAGCAGTTTATTGAGTCGGACTGAAGCTTTCTTT. Residues: CASSLLSRTEAFF.

This chain joins TRBV5-4 and TRBJ2-1; 7 bases line up with TRBD2. J was trimmed by 8 bases and V by 0 bases; bases with no gene match: 8. This CDR3 is 15 amino acids long. Germline loops: CDR1 SGHNT, CDR2 YYREEE (reference sequence). CDR3 residues: CASSLGTRGGDEQFF. For the CDR3, the DNA is TGTGCCAGCAGCTTGGGGACTAGGGGCGGGGATGAGCAGTTCTTC. The full variable domain, with the rest looked up from reference TRBV5-4 and TRBJ2-1, is ETGVTQSPTHLIKTRGQQVTLRCSSQSGHNTVSWYQQALGQGPQFIFQYYREEENGRGNFPPRFSGLQFPNYSSELNVNALELDDSALYLCASSLGTRGGDEQFFGPGTRLTVL.

V gene TRBV6-5 combines with J gene TRBJ1-1, with TRBD1 matching 7 bases. With V trimmed by 5 bases and J by 11 bases, 11 bases remained unmatched. This CDR3 comprises 13 residues. Germline-derived CDR1 and CDR2 are MNHEY and SVGAGI. The CDR3 sequence: CASSIPRTGRAFF. The CDR3 bases are TGTGCCAGCAGTATCCCTAGGACAGGAAGGGCTTTCTTT.

The rearrangement uses TRBV19 and TRBJ1-3, with 9 bases matching TRBD1. Germline V gene data show CDR1 as LNHDA and CDR2 as SQIVND (reference sequence). V shed 6 bases, J shed 0 bases, and the junction held 12 bases outside the gene matches. The CDR3 sequence is 18 residues long. The CDR3: CASRATGTGRFSGNTIYF. The CDR3, as DNA: TGTGCCAGTAGAGCGACCGGGACAGGGAGATTCTCTGGAAACACCATATATTTT.

This clone was counted once. The chain employs TRBV5-1 and TRBJ1-2; TRBD1 aligns across 12 bases. V lost 3 bases, J lost 8 bases, and 5 bases stayed unmatched. Per the germline V gene, CDR1 is SGHRS and CDR2 is YFSETQ. The CDR3 loop spans 14 amino acids. In nucleotides, the CDR3 is TGCGCCAGCAGCTCAGGGACAGGGGGCGACGGCTACACCTTC. This gives the protein CASSSGTGGDGYTF.

The J gene is TRBJ2-1, the V gene TRBV3-1 (or the pseudogene TRBV3-2); TRBD1 might be the D (6 bases). The CDR3 is 14 residues long. The ends were cut back, 0 bases at V and 8 bases at J, with 11 bases in the middle. Per germline, CDR1 LGHDT and CDR2 YNNKEL (reference sequence). CDR3 sequence (DNA): TGTGCCAGCAGCCAAGAACCAGGGGTGTATGAGCAGTTCTTC. It codes for CASSQEPGVYEQFF.

This sequence joins TRBV2 and TRBJ1-5, with D possibly TRBD1 on 5 matching bases. Deletions cut 5 bases from V and 4 bases from J, with 9 bases between. Per germline, CDR1 SNHLY and CDR2 FYNNEI. The CDR3 covers 13 residues. The CDR3 DNA reads as TGTGCCAGCAGTTATGGGGGGAATCAGCCCCAGCATTTT. Translation: CASSYGGNQPQHF.

The V gene is TRBV28, the J gene TRBJ1-4; TRBD1 matches 12 bases. This CDR3 comprises 16 residues. With 6 bases clipped from V and 8 bases from J, the junction kept 10 bases outside the gene matches. Germline loops: CDR1 MDHEN, CDR2 SYDVKM. CDR3 protein: CASSPVLGTGGEKLFF. The CDR3 bases are TGTGCCAGCAGCCCCGTGCTTGGGACAGGGGGCGAAAAACTGTTTTTT.

The gene calls are TRBV5-6 and TRBJ1-1, with 10 bases fitting TRBD1. Germline V gene data show CDR1 as SGHDT and CDR2 as YYEEEE. CDR3 length: 15 residues. The J segment lost 3 bases and the V segment lost 4 bases, leaving 6 bases of the junction unmatched. In DNA, the CDR3 is TGTGCCAGCAGCCAAGACAGGGGGCGGGACACTGAAGCTTTCTTT. Translated: CASSQDRGRDTEAFF.

The V call is TRBV15, the J call TRBJ2-3; a possible D gene is TRBD2 (6 bases). In germline, CDR1 is LNHNV, CDR2 YYDKDF (reference sequence). The CDR3 contains 13 residues. V lost 3 bases and J lost 7, with 11 bases in between. The CDR3 sequence: CATSRDRGNTQYF. The CDR3 region has the DNA TGTGCCACCAGCAGGGATCGGGGGAATACGCAGTATTTT.

This CDR3 is CSVVERIKYTTTSYEQYF. The CDR3 DNA reads TGCAGCGTTGTAGAGCGGATTAAATATACGACTACGTCGTACGAGCAGTACTTC. V usage is TRBV29-1 and J usage is TRBJ2-7, with a weak D call TRBD2 (5 bases). CDR3 size: 18 residues. The V and J ends lost 4 bases and 4 bases respectively, with 29 bases between them. The V gene's germline CDR1 is SQVTM and CDR2 ANQGSEA.

This chain joins TRBV7-9 and TRBJ2-3; 10 nucleotides match TRBD1. Germline CDR1 reads SEHNR; CDR2 reads FQNEAQ (reference sequence). Trimming took 5 bases from V and 6 from J; bases not matched to a gene: 11. CDR3 length: 16 amino acids. CDR3 amino acids: CASSPRMGQGIDTQYF. The CDR3 nucleotides are TGTGCCAGCAGCCCCAGGATGGGACAGGGGATCGATACGCAGTATTTT.

This clone showed up just a few times. V gene TRBV5-6 combines with J gene TRBJ2-2; D is uncertain. Trimming took 0 bases from V and 4 from J, leaving 7 bases between them. This CDR3 is 14 amino acids long. The germline V gene encodes CDR1 SGHDT and CDR2 YYEEEE. As DNA, the CDR3 is TGTGCCAGCAGCTTGGTTAGCACCACCGGGGAGCTGTTTTTT. Translated: CASSLVSTTGELFF.

The rearrangement uses TRBV27 and TRBJ1-6, with TRBD1 identical over 8 bases. V shed 3 bases and J 10 bases; nucleotides not matched to a gene: 5. The germline gives CDR1 MNHEY, CDR2 SMNVEV (reference sequence). The CDR3 has 14 amino acids. The CDR3 sequence: CASSFGQGVSPLHF. CDR3 in DNA: TGTGCCAGCAGTTTCGGACAGGGAGTCTCACCCCTCCACTTT.

The chain uses TRBV7-2 and TRBJ2-7; 10 nucleotides line up with TRBD2. Unmatched junction bases numbered 14, after V lost 5 bases and J lost 7 bases. The CDR3 is 16 amino acids. Germline V CDR1 and CDR2: SGHTA, FQGNSA. The CDR3 reads CASSPRGAGGEMEQYF. The CDR3, as DNA: TGTGCCAGCAGCCCCCGGGGAGCGGGAGGGGAAATGGAGCAGTACTTC.

The chain carries TRBV6-5 and TRBJ2-4; TRBD2 aligns across 7 bases. Germline CDR1 and CDR2: MNHEY and SVGAGI. CDR3 length equals 15 residues. V gave up 0 bases and J gave up 3 bases; unmatched junction bases: 2. The CDR3 DNA is TGTGCCAGCAGTTACTCGCGGGAGCTCAAAAACATTCAGTACTTC. Encoded protein: CASSYSRELKNIQYF.

The rearrangement uses TRBV28 and TRBJ2-7; TRBD1 aligns across 8 bases. V gave up 8 bases and J gave up 6 bases; unmatched junction bases: 15. Germline-derived CDR1 and CDR2 are MDHEN and SYDVKM. CDR3 length equals 15 residues. CDR3 coding DNA: TGTGCCAGCCAACCCTCGGGACAGGAAGCTCTCGAGCAGTACTTC. Amino acid sequence: CASQPSGQEALEQYF.

This chain connects TRBV2 to TRBJ1-2; 12 bases align to TRBD1. The germline gives CDR1 SNHLY, CDR2 FYNNEI. V shed 6 bases and J 4 bases; nucleotides not matched to a gene: 6. The CDR3 extends over 15 amino acids. The CDR3 here is CASSRGTGGSYGYTF. CDR3 sequence (DNA): TGTGCCAGCAGCCGTGGGACAGGGGGCAGCTATGGCTACACCTTC.

This rearrangement joins TRBV27 to TRBJ2-7, with D possibly TRBD1 on 5 matching bases. Germline values: CDR1 MNHEY, CDR2 SMNVEV (reference sequence). Trimming removed 2 bases at V and 4 bases at J, with 9 bases between. The CDR3 is made up of 13 amino acids. CDR3 residues: CASSLNDRYEQYF. CDR3 bases: TGTGCCAGCAGTTTAAACGACAGATACGAGCAGTACTTC.

The count of this clone is one. The gene calls are TRBV9 and TRBJ2-2, with unresolved D. Germline loops: CDR1 SGDLS, CDR2 YYNGEE. V was clipped by 5 bases and J by 2 bases, with 10 bases between them. The CDR3 loop spans 14 amino acids. The CDR3 is CASSLRLNTGELFF. The DNA for the CDR3 is TGTGCCAGCAGTCTACGACTTAACACCGGGGAGCTGTTTTTT.

The genes are TRBV29-1 and TRBJ1-1, with a weak D call TRBD1 (6 bases). Germline values: CDR1 SQVTM, CDR2 ANQGSEA. V lost 5 bases to trimming and J lost 4 bases, with 11 bases between them. The CDR3 has 12 residues. For the CDR3, the DNA is TGCAGCGTTTTATCAGGGGTCACTGAAGCTTTCTTT. Encoded protein: CSVLSGVTEAFF.